The sequence of this TCR beta chain was determined in a study of T cells expressing NK-cell markers. TCRdb re-called the 5' RACE reads and gives one entry per CDR3 protein, without DNA. Recorded for this sample: a few hundred thousand distinct CDR3 sequences. Points from the study as a whole: In roughly six donors, dominant NKG2C+ clonotypes were roughly 1.0-7.5% of CD8+ T cells.

Remarks on this clonotype: The antigen is not known.

CDR1 and CDR2 from the germline V gene are KGHDR and SFDVKD. The CDR3 has 15 amino acids. The chain uses TRBV24-1 and TRBJ2-3; TCRdb gives TRBD1 as the D gene, but with no DNA this cannot be confirmed. The sequenced material came from blood T cells: a sorted CD56 or NKG2C T cell subset, CD4+ or CD8+ T cells, or bulk PBMC T cells (not recorded which). The TCR originated in a man younger than 35 in good health. The CDR3: CATSDPGQSTDTQYF.